Listed here are 22 T cell receptor beta chains from one sample, sequenced in a study of beta chain features in type 1 diabetes. Expressed TCRB transcripts were sequenced after all isolated RNA was converted to cDNA. Using immunoSEQ multiplex PCR, the repertoire was profiled, and TCRdb retains in-frame clones only, with some absent. The sample has about 220,000 clones; roughly a tenth are singletons. The specimen was central memory CD4+ T cells from blood. All receptors derive from a young man in good health.

This clone was counted between two and nine times. The J gene is TRBJ2-3, the V gene TRBV30, with a tentative D call TRBD2 (5 bases). Germline V gives CDR1 GTSNPN, CDR2 SVGIG (reference sequence). Trimming shortened V by 0 bases and J by 4 bases, and 14 bases separated the two germline ends. The CDR3 spans 15 residues. Written as DNA, the CDR3 is TGTGCCTGGAGTGTAGGGCTGGGGAGCGCAGATACGCAGTATTTT. It codes for CAWSVGLGSADTQYF. The whole variable domain, remainder taken from reference TRBV30 and TRBJ2-3, is SQTIHQWPATLVQPVGSPLSLECTVEGTSNPNLYWYRQAAGRGLQLLFYSVGIGQISSEVPQNLSASRPQDRQFILSSKKLLLSDSGFYLCAWSVGLGSADTQYFGPGTRLTVL.

The chain couples TRBV7-6 to TRBJ2-3; no clear D. The CDR3 extends over 14 amino acids. V was trimmed by 4 bases and J by 2 bases, leaving 10 bases between them. CDR1 SGHVS and CDR2 FNYEAQ come from the germline V gene. Here the CDR3 reads CASSSLGATDTQYF. The CDR3 nucleotides are TGTGCCAGCAGCTCTCTCGGAGCCACAGATACGCAGTATTTT.

This clone came up a few times. This rearrangement joins TRBV10-3 to TRBJ1-1, with 7 positions matching TRBD1. Germline lookup yields CDR1 ENHRY and CDR2 SYGVKD. The CDR3 extends over 16 amino acids. The ends lost 3 bases at V and 5 bases at J; junction bases unmatched: 12. CDR3 protein: CAISDATGMGITEAFF. The CDR3 bases are TGTGCCATCAGTGATGCGACAGGGATGGGAATTACTGAAGCTTTCTTT.

This clone was observed a handful of times. This rearrangement joins TRBV7-2 to TRBJ1-2; D gene uncertain. V was pared by 3 bases and J by 2 bases, with 4 bases between. The CDR3 extends over 12 amino acids. From germline, CDR1 is SGHTA and CDR2 FQGNSA. The CDR3, as DNA: TGTGCCAGCAGCTTTGAGAACTATGGCTACACCTTC. Protein sequence: CASSFENYGYTF.

This clone was seen repeatedly, ten times or more. Other nucleotide sequences from this sample produce the same CDR3. V gene TRBV18 combines with J gene TRBJ1-1; no clear D. Trimming pared 0 bases from V and 1 base from J, leaving 6 bases between. The CDR3 extends over 14 amino acids. Germline CDR1 reads KGHSH; CDR2 reads LQKENI. The CDR3 protein is CASSPPGRNTEAFF. The CDR3 bases are TGTGCCAGCTCACCACCCGGGAGGAACACTGAAGCTTTCTTT. Together with reference TRBV18 and TRBJ1-1, the CDR3 gives the full variable domain: NAGVMQNPRHLVRRRGQEARLRCSPMKGHSHVYWYRQLPEEGLKFMVYLQKENIIDESGMPKERFSAEFPKEGPSILRIQQVVRGDSAAYFCASSPPGRNTEAFFGQGTRLTVV.

The chain joins TRBV30 to TRBJ1-1; 7 bases line up with TRBD1. The trim removed 3 bases at V and 6 bases at J, leaving 1 base unmatched. This CDR3 comprises 11 residues. From germline, CDR1 is GTSNPN and CDR2 SVGIG (reference sequence). CDR3 in DNA: TGTGCCTGGAGAGACAGGGCTGAAGCTTTCTTT. Translation gives CAWRDRAEAFF.

Only a few counts were recorded for this clone. The chain employs TRBV5-4 and TRBJ2-5, with 7 nucleotides matching TRBD1. Per the germline V gene, CDR1 is SGHNT and CDR2 is YYREEE (reference sequence). J gave up 5 bases and V 0 bases, and 13 bases lay outside the gene matches. This CDR3 is built from 17 residues. The CDR3 coding sequence is TGTGCCAGCAGCTTGGGTTTTGTAGGGGGCGAGCGGGAGACCCAGTACTTC. It codes for CASSLGFVGGERETQYF.

This clone was observed a few times. The rearrangement links TRBV30 to TRBJ1-5; D may be TRBD1 (6 bases). The CDR3 totals 13 residues. Germline CDR1 is GTSNPN and CDR2 is SVGIG (reference sequence). The V end was cut by 2 bases, the J end by 5 bases, with 10 bases between. CDR3 sequence: CAWSTRGDQPQHF. CDR3 DNA sequence: TGTGCCTGGAGTACCAGGGGAGATCAGCCCCAGCATTTT. Filled out from reference TRBV30 and TRBJ1-5, the complete variable domain reads SQTIHQWPATLVQPVGSPLSLECTVEGTSNPNLYWYRQAAGRGLQLLFYSVGIGQISSEVPQNLSASRPQDRQFILSSKKLLLSDSGFYLCAWSTRGDQPQHFGDGTRLSIL.

The rearrangement links TRBV29-1 to TRBJ1-2; 7 bases are a match to TRBD1. The CDR3 length is 13 residues. Per the germline V gene, CDR1 is SQVTM and CDR2 is ANQGSEA. After removal of 7 bases from V and 5 bases from J, the junction contained 10 bases not matched to a gene. The CDR3: CSAFATGQYGYTF. As DNA, the CDR3 is TGCAGCGCCTTCGCGACAGGGCAATATGGCTACACCTTC.

The rearrangement links TRBV7-2 to TRBJ2-1; weak D call: TRBD2 (5 bases). Trimming pared 0 bases from V and 0 bases from J, leaving 6 bases between. CDR3 length equals 15 residues. The germline V gene encodes CDR1 SGHTA and CDR2 FQGNSA. The CDR3 spells CASSLASASYNEQFF. DNA for the CDR3: TGTGCCAGCAGCTTAGCTAGCGCCTCCTACAATGAGCAGTTCTTC. Variable domain in full (rest from reference TRBV7-2 and TRBJ2-1): GAGVSQSPSNKVTEKGKDVELRCDPISGHTALYWYRQSLGQGLEFLIYFQGNSAPDKSGLPSDRFSAERTGGSVSTLTIQRTQQEDSAVYLCASSLASASYNEQFFGPGTRLTVL.

This clone was seen many times. The chain couples TRBV10-3 to TRBJ1-1; TRBD1 is a possible D gene (6 bases). Germline CDR1 reads ENHRY; CDR2 reads SYGVKD. The V end was cut by 2 bases, the J end by 5 bases, with 12 bases between. The CDR3 sequence is 14 residues long. CDR3 region: CAISEAAGETEAFF. The CDR3, as DNA: TGTGCCATCAGTGAGGCAGCAGGGGAGACTGAAGCTTTCTTT.

This clone has a count of ten or more. This rearrangement joins TRBV7-2 to TRBJ1-5, with 7 bases identical to TRBD1. There are 13 residues in the CDR3. Germline lookup yields CDR1 SGHTA and CDR2 FQGNSA. Trimming took 4 bases from V and 7 from J; bases not matched to a gene: 4. The CDR3 DNA reads as TGTGCCAGCAGCTATAGGGGGCAACAGCCCCAGCATTTT. The encoded protein is CASSYRGQQPQHF.

This clone was recorded at least ten times. J is TRBJ2-5 and V is TRBV27, with D perhaps TRBD1 (5 bases). V dropped 6 bases and J dropped 3 bases, with 8 bases sitting between them. CDR1 and CDR2 (germline): MNHEY, SMNVEV (reference sequence). The CDR3 is made up of 12 amino acids. CDR3 in DNA: TGTGCCAGCAGGCGCAGGGAAGAGACCCAGTACTTC. Encoded protein: CASRRREETQYF.

The chain uses TRBV6-5 and TRBJ1-2; 8 nucleotides match TRBD1. Germline CDR1 reads MNHEY; CDR2 reads SVGAGI. The V segment lost 6 bases and the J segment 7 bases; nucleotides outside the gene matches: 7. The CDR3 totals 13 residues. The CDR3 nucleotides are TGTGCCAGCAGGTCCGACAGGGGAGGTGGCTACACCTTC. This codes for CASRSDRGGGYTF.

This sequence joins TRBV29-1 and TRBJ1-1; D ambiguous. The length of the CDR3 is 12 residues. Trimming pared 4 bases from V and 7 bases from J, leaving 13 bases between. CDR1 and CDR2 (germline): SQVTM, ANQGSEA. CDR3 residues: CSVGFDWGEAFF. CDR3 in DNA: TGCAGCGTTGGGTTTGACTGGGGTGAAGCTTTCTTT.

This clone was seen a handful of times. This chain joins TRBV7-3 and TRBJ2-7; 7 bases line up with TRBD2. The V gene's germline CDR1 is SGHTA and CDR2 FQGTGA. The V and J ends lost 2 bases and 2 bases, in that order; junction bases with no gene match: 6. This CDR3 has 15 amino acids. In DNA, the CDR3 is TGTGCCAGCAGCTTACTGGGCGGGAGTGCCTACGAGCAGTACTTC. This sequence encodes CASSLLGGSAYEQYF. Full variable domain (rest looked up from reference TRBV7-3 and TRBJ2-7): GAGVSQTPSNKVTEKGKYVELRCDPISGHTALYWYRQSLGQGPEFLIYFQGTGAADDSGLPNDRFFAVRPEGSVSTLKIQRTERGDSAVYLCASSLLGGSAYEQYFGPGTRLTVT.

The chain links TRBV28 to TRBJ2-7; D possibly corresponds to TRBD1 (6 bases). This CDR3 has 15 amino acids. Germline V lookup: CDR1 MDHEN, CDR2 SYDVKM. V shed 2 bases and J shed 3 bases, with 14 bases lying between them. CDR3 loop: CASSLPGTTLYEQYF. In DNA, the CDR3 is TGTGCCAGCAGTTTACCGGGGACAACGCTCTACGAGCAGTACTTC.

There are a few counts of this clone. V and J are TRBV2 and TRBJ2-7; 10 bases map to TRBD2. CDR3 size: 19 residues. After removal of 4 bases from V and 6 bases from J, the junction contained 21 bases not matched to a gene. In germline, CDR1 is SNHLY, CDR2 FYNNEI. The CDR3 coding sequence is TGTGCCAGCAGTGGAGCTACAACTAGCGGGACCCGGAGGCGGTCCGAGCAGTACTTC. It is translated as CASSGATTSGTRRRSEQYF.

This clone occurred a few times. The rearrangement links TRBV19 to TRBJ2-5, with D unclear. Germline V gene sequence: CDR1 LNHDA, CDR2 SQIVND (reference sequence). Trimming took off 3 bases at V and 1 base at J, with 9 bases between the two ends. This CDR3 is 14 amino acids long. Here the CDR3 DNA reads TGTGCCAGTAGTATTTTCGGCCTCCAAGAGACCCAGTACTTC. It translates to CASSIFGLQETQYF.

For this clone: This clone may be a read error of a much larger clone one base away. Other DNA sequences in this sample translate to the same CDR3. This chain links TRBV18 with TRBJ2-2; D possibly uses TRBD1 or TRBD2 (6 bases each). This CDR3 comprises 17 residues. V gave up 4 bases and J gave up 0 bases, with 15 bases separating them. CDR1 is KGHSH and CDR2 is LQKENI in the germline V gene. For the CDR3, the DNA is TGTGCCAGCTCACAAGAGACCGGGGGCACGAACACCGGGGAGCTGTTTTTT. It translates to CASSQETGGTNTGELFF.

This clone was counted between two and nine times. This chain links TRBV28 with TRBJ1-1; a weak D match, TRBD1 (5 bases). This CDR3 comprises 16 residues. Trimming took off 8 bases at V and 0 bases at J, with 19 bases between the two ends. Germline V lookup: CDR1 MDHEN, CDR2 SYDVKM. The CDR3 is CASSPILRVMNTEAFF. The CDR3, as DNA: TGTGCCAGCTCACCCATCCTCAGGGTTATGAACACTGAAGCTTTCTTT.

V usage is TRBV7-2 and J usage is TRBJ2-7; 9 bases line up with TRBD1. V was clipped by 5 bases and J by 6 bases; unmatched bases: 17. Germline CDR1 SGHTA, CDR2 FQGNSA. There are 17 residues in the CDR3. The CDR3: CASSTPARTGVYGEQYF. The CDR3 coding sequence is TGTGCCAGCAGCACTCCCGCGCGGACAGGGGTCTATGGCGAGCAGTACTTC.